This TCR beta chain derives from a study of OX40 agonist ivuxolimab in advanced cancers. Study information: Three patients showed partial responses: one hepatocellular carcinoma and two cutaneous melanoma cases.

Worth noting for this clone: The target antigen is unknown.

CDR1 is SNHLY and CDR2 is FYNNEI in the germline V gene. The CDR3 totals 15 residues. J lost 0 bases, V lost 2 bases, and 0 bases had no gene match. Assay: immunoSEQ multiplex PCR; the TCRdb copy retains only in-frame clones and omits some. In the table there are 70,000 to 95,000 clones, about 81% of which are singletons. Points from the study as a whole: Nonresponders, in some cases, also had low normalized T-cell clonal expansion.

This sequence joins TRBV2 and TRBJ1-3; 8 bases map to TRBD1. This sequence originates from an adult with an advanced solid tumor such as melanoma, head and neck, liver or kidney cancer. The sample in question was CD4+ or CD8+ T cells sorted from blood, obtained in a trial of the OX40 agonist ivuxolimab. The CDR3 loop reads CASSETGGSGNTIYF. The CDR3 DNA is TGTGCCAGCAGTGAAACAGGGGGCTCTGGAAACACCATATATTTT.